This T cell receptor (beta chain) is from a study of OX40 agonist ivuxolimab in advanced cancers. Background on the whole study: Ivuxolimab, which targeted the costimulatory receptor OX40 (CD134), was an agonistic, fully human IgG2 monoclonal antibody. Patients were allowed to have had prior anti-PD-1, anti-PD-L1 or anti-CTLA-4 therapy, and 40% of the dose-escalation patients had previously received checkpoint inhibitors. Intravenous ivuxolimab was administered to patients every 2 weeks at six dose levels: 0.01, 0.1, 0.3, 1.5, 3 and 10 mg/kg. The paper reports the monotherapy dose-escalation portion (N ≈ 50 patients) of the phase I ivuxolimab trial. Three dose-escalation patients achieved partial responses, one with hepatocellular carcinoma and two with cutaneous melanoma. Peripheral TCRbeta sequencing aimed to test whether ivuxolimab altered TCR sequence diversity and caused clonal T-cell expansion. In the dose-escalation cohort, around four fifths of patients were male, and the mean age was roughly 60 years with a range of roughly 23 to 79. Of the 50 to 55 patients in dose escalation, about 19 had hepatocellular carcinoma, some 15 had melanoma, 9 had renal cell carcinoma and 9 had head and neck cancer. General conclusions and limits of the study: Antigen specificity was not determined for the clonally expanded peripheral T cells. At doses from 0.1 to 3.0 mg/kg, clonal expansion was seen in both CD4+ and CD8+ blood T cells between baseline and week 6. After ivuxolimab, expanded clones were on average more numerous among CD8+ T cells than among CD4+ T cells. Low levels of normalized T-cell clonal expansion were also shown by some nonresponding patients. In the 0.1-3.0 mg/kg groups, partial responders were among the patients with the lowest normalized peripheral clonal expansion, particularly in CD8+ T cells.

To note about this clone: No cognate antigen has been identified for it. No much larger clone exists at a distance of one base, and base qualities are not known.

The germline V gene sets CDR1 to MNHNS and CDR2 to SASEGT. Trimming costs V 4 bases and J 0 bases, and their ends lie 10 bases apart. The CDR3 contains 16 residues, cysteine and phenylalanine counted. CDR3 DNA only is kept here, 48 bases in frame from base 1. The trial excluded patients who had a history of autoimmune disease or were on systemic immunosuppression. Peripheral blood for TCR sequencing was collected from all dose cohorts at baseline, on cycle 4 day 1, and on cycle 7 day 1. Samples were obtained from an open-label, multicenter, first-in-human phase I dose-escalation trial of ivuxolimab. The trial enrolled adults with locally advanced or metastatic head and neck squamous cell, hepatocellular, melanoma or renal cell carcinoma. Before TCR sequencing, CD4+ T cells and CD8+ T cells were sorted from peripheral blood as separate populations. Genomic DNA was isolated from the sorted cells so that the TCRbeta CDR3 region could be sequenced. The immunoSEQ Assay was used for sequencing of TCRbeta CDR3 regions. As stored in TCRdb, this immuneACCESS dataset retains in-frame rearrangements with V and J assigned. A fraction of the clones does not appear; measured against another copy, unresolved V genes explain less than half of the discrepancy, and the remainder lacks a known reason. In all, the sample holds tens of thousands of clones, and about four fifths of those were seen once. The ten most abundant clones make up 4% to 5.5% of the sample.

The sample was CD4+ or CD8+ T cells sorted from blood, taken in a trial of the OX40 agonist ivuxolimab. The receptor was isolated from an adult with an advanced solid tumor such as melanoma, head and neck, liver or kidney cancer. The receptor chain draws on TRBV6-1 and TRBJ1-6; a confident D gene designation cannot be given. CDR3 protein: CASSAQISSYNSPLHF. The bases read TGTGCCAGCAGTGCACAGATAAGCTCCTATAATTCACCCCTCCACTTT.